This TCR beta chain emerged from a study of metastatic and nonmetastatic thyroid tumors. In the study overall: From malignant and benign thyroid patients, repertoires in blood and in tumor or nodule tissue were compared. General study points: According to reports, the diversity of TCR beta was significantly higher in malignant thyroid tumors than in benign nodules, and this held in both blood and tumor samples.

Original processing methods: Between-group CDR3 differences, defined by clinicopathological status, yielded a distant-metastasis classifier for papillary thyroid cancer. TCRdb re-clonotyped the PCR reads through MiXCR. The V and J calls here are based on TCRdb, not the publication. The sample carries tens of thousands of clones, around 9.9% recorded once. The V segment lost 5 bases and the J segment 7 bases; nucleotides outside the gene matches: 9. CDR1 is SGHRS and CDR2 is YFSETQ in the germline V gene. This CDR3 has 15 amino acids. This clone was seen a few times. What it binds is unknown. Patients were all untreated before their thyroid surgery.

The sequenced sample consisted of blood. This sequence was found in a female donor with papillary thyroid cancer or a benign thyroid nodule (not recorded which). Some clones in this sample may be carry-over from other donors' samples. The rearrangement uses TRBV5-1 and TRBJ2-1; 10 positions agree with TRBD1. In nucleotides, the CDR3 is TGCGCCAGCAGGAACGACAGGGGGCTGGGGAATGAGCAGTTCTTC. Its translation is CASRNDRGLGNEQFF.